This TCR beta chain was observed in a study of blood T cell repertoires in COVID-19. This table comes from immunoSEQ multiplex PCR, and its TCRdb copy is limited to in-frame clones, with some not included. Here the sample spans 75,000 to 95,000 clones, 84% being singletons. This CDR3 contains 14 residues. Germline CDR1 LNHDA, CDR2 SQIVND (reference sequence). V dropped 9 bases and J dropped 15; count of bases not matched to a gene: 15. The source is a man in his 60s with acute or convalescent COVID-19. The sample taken for sequencing was peripheral blood. The rearrangement uses TRBV19 and TRBJ1-6; the match to TRBD1 covers 9 bases. The CDR3 DNA is TGTGCCAGCAAACTAGGGACAGGGACATCGGACCTCCACTTT. Translation: CASKLGTGTSDLHF.